A selection of T cell receptor beta chains follows, all from one sample in a study of blood T cell repertoires in COVID-19. Profiling relied on immunoSEQ multiplex PCR, and the TCRdb table lists in-frame clones only, not all of them. Of 30,000 to 35,000 clones listed, about four fifths are singletons. Sequenced sample: peripheral blood. The receptors shown here come from a man aged 50 to 60 with acute or convalescent COVID-19. The CDR3 runs from the conserved cysteine through the conserved F or W. D genes are given only for firm matches. Clone size is shown for a subset of rows, as once, few, many or a class of expanded clone.

CDR3nt	CDR3aa	j_gene	d_gene	v_gene	abundance
TGCGCCAGCCGTAACCCAAGACCGGGACAGGGCCACACCGGGGAGCTGTTTTTT	CASRNPRPGQGHTGELFF	TRBJ2-2	TRBD1	TRBV5-1	.
TGTGCCTGGAGTGGCGGGGCTGGGGCCAACGTCCTGACTTTC	CAWSGGAGANVLTF	TRBJ2-6	.	TRBV30	.
TGTGCCAGCAGCTTAACGGGACAGGGGCTAGGCGGGTCCTACGAGCAGTACTTC	CASSLTGQGLGGSYEQYF	TRBJ2-7	TRBD1	TRBV13	.
TGTGCCAGCAGCGTAGGACTAGCGGAACAAGAGACCCAGTACTTC	CASSVGLAEQETQYF	TRBJ2-5	TRBD2	TRBV9	.
TGTGCCAGCAGCCAGATTATGAACACTGAAGCTTTCTTT	CASSQIMNTEAFF	TRBJ1-1	.	TRBV27	.
TGTGCCAGTAGTAATGGTCAGGTTAGCGATCAGCCCCAGCATTTT	CASSNGQVSDQPQHF	TRBJ1-5	.	TRBV19	.
TGTGCCTGGAACCCCGGGACAGGGGATACTGAAGCTTTCTTT	CAWNPGTGDTEAFF	TRBJ1-1	TRBD1	TRBV30	.
TGTGCCAGCAGTGAAGTCCCGACAGGGATTCGCTCCTACGAGCAGTACTTC	CASSEVPTGIRSYEQYF	TRBJ2-7	TRBD1	TRBV6-1	.
TGTGCCAGCAGTCCGGGACAGGAGTTCAATCAGCCCCAGCATTTT	CASSPGQEFNQPQHF	TRBJ1-5	TRBD1	TRBV27	.
TGTGCCAGCAGCCAAGGGCGGGGGCTGCTCAATGAGCAGTTCTTC	CASSQGRGLLNEQFF	TRBJ2-1	.	TRBV7-3	.
TGCGCCAGCAGCCCCAGGTTTGGGGGGGCAAGCTACGAGCAGTACTTC	CASSPRFGGASYEQYF	TRBJ2-7	.	TRBV4-1	.
TGTGCCAGCAGCTTGGTACAGCGGGACACCGGGGAGCTGTTTTTT	CASSLVQRDTGELFF	TRBJ2-2	.	TRBV5-4	.
TGTGCCAGCAGCCTTGCACAGGGGGCTGGGAATGAGCAGTTCTTC	CASSLAQGAGNEQFF	TRBJ2-1	TRBD1	TRBV5-5	.
TGTGCCAGCAGCCTACCTCAGGGATCTGGCTACACCTTC	CASSLPQGSGYTF	TRBJ1-2	.	TRBV7-9	.
TGTGCCAGCACCGTACCGGGGGTTAATTCACCCCTCCACTTT	CASTVPGVNSPLHF	TRBJ1-6	.	TRBV28	.
TGTGCCAGCAGAGGACAGGGGGCCTGGGAGACCCAGTACTTC	CASRGQGAWETQYF	TRBJ2-5	TRBD1	TRBV6-5	once
TGTGCCAGCAGTACTTTCAGGGGACAAACAAACATTCAGTACTTC	CASSTFRGQTNIQYF	TRBJ2-4	.	TRBV11-2	.
TGCAGTGCTAGTGACGTGTGGCAGGGGGAATCCGGGGAGCTGTTTTTT	CSASDVWQGESGELFF	TRBJ2-2	TRBD1	TRBV20-1	.
TGTGCCAGCAGTTCACGACAGGCCAATCAGCCCCAGCATTTT	CASSSRQANQPQHF	TRBJ1-5	.	TRBV6-5	once
TGTGCCAGCAGTGAGAGGGTGCGACTAAAAGAGACCCAGTACTTC	CASSERVRLKETQYF	TRBJ2-5	.	TRBV2	.
TGTGCCAGCATCAGCGGGACTAGCAACACCGGGGAGCTGTTTTTT	CASISGTSNTGELFF	TRBJ2-2	TRBD2	TRBV6-5	few
TGTGCCAGCAACTCACGGGACAGAACCTACGAGCAGTACTTC	CASNSRDRTYEQYF	TRBJ2-7	TRBD1	TRBV7-2	.
TGTGCCAGCAGCCGGGGGGACAGGGGCCTTGGGGAGACCCAGTACTTC	CASSRGDRGLGETQYF	TRBJ2-5	TRBD1	TRBV9	.
TGTGCCAGTAGTATGGGGTCTCGAGGGATGAACACTGAAGCTTTCTTT	CASSMGSRGMNTEAFF	TRBJ1-1	.	TRBV19	.
TGCGCCAGCAGCTTGGTCGACAGGGGCTACGAGCAGTACTTC	CASSLVDRGYEQYF	TRBJ2-7	TRBD1	TRBV5-1	few
TGTGCCAGCAGGCGGCCCAGACTAGCGCACAATGAGCAGTTCTTC	CASRRPRLAHNEQFF	TRBJ2-1	TRBD2	TRBV28	.
TGTGCCAGCAGCTTAAGTTATGGGGGACTAGCCACAGATACGCAGTATTTT	CASSLSYGGLATDTQYF	TRBJ2-3	TRBD2	TRBV7-6	.
TGTGCCACCAGTGAGTACAGGGATACCGGGGAGCTGTTTTTT	CATSEYRDTGELFF	TRBJ2-2	.	TRBV24-1	.
TGTGCCAGCAGCGCAGGGGCCTATAACACTGAAGCTTTCTTT	CASSAGAYNTEAFF	TRBJ1-1	.	TRBV5-4	.
TGTGCCAGCAGTGACTTTGGCGGAGCGAACACCGGGGAGCTGTTTTTT	CASSDFGGANTGELFF	TRBJ2-2	.	TRBV6-4	.
TGCGCCAGCAGCCAAGATCCAGGTGTGACAGCTAACTATGGCTACACCTTC	CASSQDPGVTANYGYTF	TRBJ1-2	.	TRBV4-1	.
TGTGCCAGCAGCAAAGGACTAGCGGGGGGCTCCTACGAGCAGTACTTC	CASSKGLAGGSYEQYF	TRBJ2-7	.	TRBV21-1	few
TGTGCCAGCAGTGCCCGGACAGCAAATTCACCCCTCCACTTT	CASSARTANSPLHF	TRBJ1-6	.	TRBV6-4	.
TGTGCCTGGAGTATCACTATCTACAATGAGCAGTTCTTC	CAWSITIYNEQFF	TRBJ2-1	.	TRBV30	.
TGTGCCAGCAGTTTTAAGCAGGGTGAAGAGACCCAGTACTTC	CASSFKQGEETQYF	TRBJ2-5	.	TRBV27	few
TGTGCCAGCAGCAGACAGGGTTCCAATGAGCAGTTCTTC	CASSRQGSNEQFF	TRBJ2-1	TRBD1	TRBV6-6	.
TGTGCCAGCAGCCAGAGAGGGGGCACTGAAGCTTTCTTT	CASSQRGGTEAFF	TRBJ1-1	.	TRBV3-1/TRBV3-2	once
TGTGCCAGCAGCAGACAGGCCCAACAAGAGACCCAGTACTTC	CASSRQAQQETQYF	TRBJ2-5	.	TRBV7-9	.
TGTGCCAGCAGCCCAGTAGTAGACAGGGATGCTTTCTTT	CASSPVVDRDAFF	TRBJ1-1	TRBD1	TRBV7-8	.
TGTGCCAGCAGCCGTCGTGACAGGGGGCAGGGTGGCTACACCTTC	CASSRRDRGQGGYTF	TRBJ1-2	TRBD1	TRBV2	.
TGTGCCAGCCGGGACAGGCCTTATAGCAATCAGCCCCAGCATTTT	CASRDRPYSNQPQHF	TRBJ1-5	TRBD1	TRBV6-5	.
TGCGCCAGCAGCTTGGTACAGGGGCAATACGAGCAGTACTTC	CASSLVQGQYEQYF	TRBJ2-7	TRBD1	TRBV5-1	.
TGTGCCAGTAGTCCAAGGACTAGCGGGAGTGTTTACAATGAGCAGTTCTTC	CASSPRTSGSVYNEQFF	TRBJ2-1	TRBD2	TRBV19	.
TGCGCCAGCAGCCAAGGATGGGGGACAGGGAGTACCGGGGAGCTGTTTTTT	CASSQGWGTGSTGELFF	TRBJ2-2	TRBD1	TRBV4-1	.
TGTGCCAGCAGCTTAGCGATCTCAGGGTCTAACAAGAACACTGAAGCTTTCTTT	CASSLAISGSNKNTEAFF	TRBJ1-1	.	TRBV7-6	few
TGCGCCAGCAGCTTGGGACAGAATAATTCACCCCTCCACTTT	CASSLGQNNSPLHF	TRBJ1-6	.	TRBV5-1	.
TGTGCCAGCAGTTTATTAGATTCTGGAGCTTTCTTT	CASSLLDSGAFF	TRBJ1-1	.	TRBV28	.
TGCGCCAGCAGCGTCCTAGCGGGAGGCTCCTACGAGCAGTACTTC	CASSVLAGGSYEQYF	TRBJ2-7	TRBD2	TRBV5-1	.
TGTGCCAGCTCACCACCGGGGGCCTCCTACAATGAGCAGTTCTTC	CASSPPGASYNEQFF	TRBJ2-1	.	TRBV18	.
TGTGCCAGCAGCTTATTTTCGCAGGCAGGGCAGCCCCAGCATTTT	CASSLFSQAGQPQHF	TRBJ1-5	.	TRBV7-9	once